The 5 T cell receptor beta chains presented below share a single source sample, sequenced in a study of blood T cells in healthy people across ages. The authors ran a second PCR of about 7 to 11 cycles using a sample-barcoded 5' primer and a J-beta primer mix. TCRdb ran MiXCR on the 5' RACE reads and lists one entry per CDR3 protein. The sample has around 1,100,000 distinct CDR3 sequences; under 40% are singletons. What was sequenced was blood. The receptors derive from a man in his late teens or twenties in good health.

The V and J genes are TRBV25-1 and TRBJ1-2, with D unclear. Per germline, CDR1 MGHDK and CDR2 SYGVNS. Deletions cut 2 bases from V and 4 bases from J, with 5 bases between. The CDR3 has 12 residues. In nucleotides, the CDR3 is TGTGCCAGCAGTGAAGGTATCTATGGCTACACCTTC. Its protein is CASSEGIYGYTF.

Details on this clonotype: Sequence at one end of the junction differs from germline and may be a read error. This chain uses TRBV13 with TRBJ1-2, with D perhaps matching TRBD1 (6 bases). Looked up from germline, CDR1 is PRHDT and CDR2 is FYEKMQ (reference sequence). The CDR3 has 16 amino acids. CDR3 nucleotides: TGTGCCGGCAGCTTAGGGTTCCCGGACAGCAACTATGGCTACACCTTC. Protein: CAGSLGFPDSNYGYTF.

The chain couples TRBV7-8 to TRBJ1-5; D is perhaps TRBD1 (5 bases). The CDR3 consists of 16 residues. Germline CDR1 is SGHVS and CDR2 is FQNEAQ. V was clipped by 4 bases and J by 1 base, with 14 bases between them. The CDR3 DNA sequence: TGTGCCAGCAGCTCCAGCCTCGGGGACAGCAATCAGCCCCAGCATTTT. Amino acid sequence: CASSSSLGDSNQPQHF.

This clonotype was detected only a few times. The chain employs TRBV9 and TRBJ2-3; 7 bases are a match to TRBD1. This CDR3 has 15 residues. The ends lost 0 bases at V and 2 bases at J; junction bases unmatched: 3. The germline V gene encodes CDR1 SGDLS and CDR2 YYNGEE. This CDR3 reads CASSVGTGPTDTQYF. The CDR3 region has the DNA TGTGCCAGCAGCGTAGGGACAGGACCCACAGATACGCAGTATTTT.

J is TRBJ1-1 and V is TRBV20-1, with a tentative D call TRBD1 (5 bases). The CDR3 loop spans 16 amino acids. Trimming pared 4 bases from V and 7 bases from J, leaving 25 bases between. CDR1 is DFQATT and CDR2 is SNEGSKA in the germline V gene (reference sequence). As DNA, the CDR3 is TGCAGTGCTATCCCATCGGGGGTCTCGGGGTCTAATGAAGCTTTCTTT. Amino acids: CSAIPSGVSGSNEAFF.